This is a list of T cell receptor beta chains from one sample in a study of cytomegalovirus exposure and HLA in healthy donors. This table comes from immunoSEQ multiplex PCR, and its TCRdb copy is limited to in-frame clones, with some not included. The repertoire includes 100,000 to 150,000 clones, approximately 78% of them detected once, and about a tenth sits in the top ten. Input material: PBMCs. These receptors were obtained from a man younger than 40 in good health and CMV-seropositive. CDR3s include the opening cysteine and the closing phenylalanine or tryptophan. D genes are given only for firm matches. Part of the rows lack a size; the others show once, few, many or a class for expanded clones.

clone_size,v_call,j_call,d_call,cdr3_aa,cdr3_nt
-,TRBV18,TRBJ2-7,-,CASSEPLSGSYEQYF,TGTGCCAGCTCCGAACCACTTTCGGGATCCTACGAGCAGTACTTC
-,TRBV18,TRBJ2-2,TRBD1,CASSSRGQGFAGELFF,TGTGCCAGCTCAAGCCGGGGACAGGGGTTCGCCGGGGAGCTGTTTTTT
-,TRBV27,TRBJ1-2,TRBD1,CASSPYPTGVDYGYTF,TGTGCCAGCAGTCCTTACCCGACAGGGGTGGACTATGGCTACACCTTC
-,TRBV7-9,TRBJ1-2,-,CASSFGLGYGYTF,TGTGCCAGCAGCTTTGGACTTGGCTATGGCTACACCTTC
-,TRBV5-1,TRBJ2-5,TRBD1,CASSLGGQGVQETQYF,TGCGCCAGCAGCTTGGGGGGACAGGGGGTTCAAGAGACCCAGTACTTC
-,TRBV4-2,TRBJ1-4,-,CASSPQSGVGSTNEKLFF,TGTGCCAGCAGCCCACAGTCAGGGGTTGGTTCAACTAATGAAAAACTGTTTTTT
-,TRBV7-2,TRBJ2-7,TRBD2,CASSLTFLAGGPFYEQYF,TGTGCCAGCAGCCTAACTTTCCTAGCGGGAGGGCCTTTTTACGAGCAGTACTTC
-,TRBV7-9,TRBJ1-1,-,CASSLGGAEAFF,TGTGCCAGCAGCTTAGGGGGAGCGGAAGCTTTCTTT
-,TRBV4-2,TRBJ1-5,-,CASSQAPLTGEINQPQHF,TGTGCCAGCAGCCAAGCCCCCCTGACAGGAGAAATCAATCAGCCCCAGCATTTT
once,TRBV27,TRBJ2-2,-,CASSFSQGPNTGELFF,TGTGCCAGCAGTTTCAGCCAGGGGCCGAACACCGGGGAGCTGTTTTTT
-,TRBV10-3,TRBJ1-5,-,CAISKDSSNQPQHF,TGTGCCATCAGTAAAGACAGTAGCAATCAGCCCCAGCATTTT
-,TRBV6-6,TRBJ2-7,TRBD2,CASSSLAGGPYEQYF,TGTGCCAGCAGTTCCTTAGCGGGAGGGCCTTACGAGCAGTACTTC
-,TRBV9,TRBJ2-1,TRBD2,CASSVAGGLRDEQFF,TGTGCCAGCAGCGTAGCGGGAGGGCTAAGGGATGAGCAGTTCTTC
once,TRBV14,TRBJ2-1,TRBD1,CASSPRTGVGEQFF,TGTGCCAGCAGCCCCCGGACAGGGGTGGGTGAGCAGTTCTTC
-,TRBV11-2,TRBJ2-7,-,CASSLGREQYF,TGTGCCAGCAGCCTCGGTCGGGAGCAGTACTTC
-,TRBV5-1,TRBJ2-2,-,CASSYRSGSNTGELFF,TGCGCCAGCAGCTACCGTTCAGGGTCGAACACCGGGGAGCTGTTTTTT
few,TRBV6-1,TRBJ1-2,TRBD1,CASSDIQGGDYGYTF,TGTGCCAGCAGTGATATACAGGGGGGGGACTATGGCTACACCTTC
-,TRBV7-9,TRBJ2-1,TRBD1,CASSFGTGGVSEQFF,TGTGCCAGCAGTTTTGGGACAGGGGGGGTCAGTGAGCAGTTCTTC
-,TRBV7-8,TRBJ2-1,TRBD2,CASSLSGRAANEQFF,TGTGCCAGCAGCTTGAGCGGGAGGGCCGCAAATGAGCAGTTCTTC
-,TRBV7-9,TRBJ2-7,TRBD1,CASSPEGATSYEQYF,TGTGCCAGCAGCCCAGAGGGGGCTACATCCTACGAGCAGTACTTC
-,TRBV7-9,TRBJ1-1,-,CASSVRQALNTEAFF,TGTGCCAGCAGCGTCAGACAGGCCCTGAACACTGAAGCTTTCTTT
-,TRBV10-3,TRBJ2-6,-,CAISEEVDNVLTF,TGTGCCATCAGTGAGGAAGTAGACAACGTCCTGACTTTC
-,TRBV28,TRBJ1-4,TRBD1,CASSPSGTENEKLFF,TGTGCCAGCAGTCCATCCGGGACAGAAAATGAAAAACTGTTTTTT
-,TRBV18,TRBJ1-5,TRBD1,CASSPPGQDNQPQHF,TGTGCCAGCTCGCCACCGGGACAGGATAATCAGCCCCAGCATTTT
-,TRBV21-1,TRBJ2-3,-,CASSKAGAASTDTQYF,TGTGCCAGCAGCAAAGCTGGCGCGGCTAGCACAGATACGCAGTATTTT
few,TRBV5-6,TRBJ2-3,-,CASSQQGGSTDTQYF,TGTGCCAGCAGCCAGCAGGGGGGAAGCACAGATACGCAGTATTTT
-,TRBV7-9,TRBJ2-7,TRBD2,CASSLLADEQYF,TGTGCCAGCAGCTTACTAGCGGACGAGCAGTACTTC
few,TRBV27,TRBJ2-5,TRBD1,CASSFWTGVRETQYF,TGTGCCAGCAGTTTCTGGACAGGGGTTAGGGAGACCCAGTACTTC
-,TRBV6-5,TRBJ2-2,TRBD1,CASSRGPGELFF,TGTGCCAGCAGTAGGGGGCCCGGGGAGCTGTTTTTT
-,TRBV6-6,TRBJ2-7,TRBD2,CASSDPGGSAYEQYF,TGTGCCAGCAGTGACCCCGGGGGGAGCGCCTACGAGCAGTACTTC
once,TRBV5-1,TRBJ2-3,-,CASSPTLPSTDTQYF,TGCGCCAGCAGCCCTACCTTACCTAGCACAGATACGCAGTATTTT
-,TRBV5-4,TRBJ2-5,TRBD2,CASSLRAGEGETQYF,TGTGCCAGCAGCTTGCGGGCGGGAGAGGGAGAGACCCAGTACTTC
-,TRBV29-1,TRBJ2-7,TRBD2,CSVVAGGYEQYF,TGCAGCGTTGTAGCGGGAGGCTACGAGCAGTACTTC
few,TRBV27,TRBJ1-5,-,CASSITSTVNQPQHF,TGTGCCAGCAGTATCACATCGACAGTCAATCAGCCCCAGCATTTT
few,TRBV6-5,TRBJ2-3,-,CASSGGNTQYF,TGTGCCAGCAGTGGCGGAAATACGCAGTATTTT
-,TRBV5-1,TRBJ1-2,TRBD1,CASSLAGGDRNNYGYTF,TGCGCCAGCAGCTTGGCCGGCGGGGACAGGAATAACTATGGCTACACCTTC
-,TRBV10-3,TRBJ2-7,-,CAISVLQGMGYEQYF,TGTGCCATCAGTGTCTTACAGGGTATGGGCTACGAGCAGTACTTC
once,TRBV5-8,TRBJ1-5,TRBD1,CASSRGTGTNQPQHF,TGTGCCAGCAGCCGGGGGACAGGGACTAATCAGCCCCAGCATTTT
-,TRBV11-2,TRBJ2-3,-,CASSTNSGGTDTQYF,TGTGCCAGCAGCACAAATAGCGGTGGCACAGATACGCAGTATTTT
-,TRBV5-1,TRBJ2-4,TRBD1,CASSLGTGGRVKNIQYF,TGCGCCAGCAGCTTGGGGACAGGGGGCCGGGTCAAAAACATTCAGTACTTC
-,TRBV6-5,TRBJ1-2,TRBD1,CASRTGGWYGYTF,TGTGCCAGCAGGACAGGGGGTTGGTATGGCTACACCTTC
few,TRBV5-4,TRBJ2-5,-,CASSLGVGAVKETQYF,TGTGCCAGCAGCTTGGGAGTGGGAGCGGTAAAAGAGACCCAGTACTTC
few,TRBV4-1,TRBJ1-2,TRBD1,CASSQDHGTGYGYTF,TGCGCCAGCAGCCAAGACCATGGGACAGGCTATGGCTACACCTTC
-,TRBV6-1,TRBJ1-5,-,CASGLVQGQNQPQHF,TGTGCCAGCGGGCTCGTACAGGGCCAAAACCAGCCCCAGCATTTT
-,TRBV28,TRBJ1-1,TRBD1,CASSPPRTGGTNEAFF,TGTGCCAGCAGTCCCCCTAGGACAGGGGGTACAAATGAAGCTTTCTTT
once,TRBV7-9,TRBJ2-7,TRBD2,CASSFASGSYEQYF,TGTGCCAGCAGCTTTGCTAGCGGGAGCTACGAGCAGTACTTC
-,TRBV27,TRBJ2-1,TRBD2,CASSPWSSGRNEQFF,TGTGCCAGCAGCCCATGGTCTAGCGGGAGGAATGAGCAGTTCTTC
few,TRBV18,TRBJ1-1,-,CASSPLTGPGGDTEAFF,TGTGCCAGCTCACCTCTGACAGGCCCCGGGGGGGACACTGAAGCTTTCTTT
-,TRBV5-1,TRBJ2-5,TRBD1,CASSTGQGSETQYF,TGCGCCAGCAGCACGGGACAGGGTTCAGAGACCCAGTACTTC
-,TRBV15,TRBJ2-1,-,CATERQKYNEQFF,TGTGCCACAGAACGACAGAAGTACAATGAGCAGTTCTTC
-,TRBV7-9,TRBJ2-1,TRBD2,CASSLSSGVSYNEQFF,TGTGCCAGCAGCTTATCTAGCGGGGTCTCCTACAATGAGCAGTTCTTC
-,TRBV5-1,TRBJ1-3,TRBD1,CASSARQGGSGNTIYF,TGCGCCAGCAGCGCCCGACAGGGAGGTTCTGGAAACACCATATATTTT
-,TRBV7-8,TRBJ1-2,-,CASSFSPGRGYTF,TGTGCCAGCAGCTTCTCCCCAGGTCGAGGCTACACCTTC
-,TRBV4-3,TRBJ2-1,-,CASSQELPGEQFF,TGCGCCAGCAGCCAAGAACTGCCCGGGGAGCAGTTCTTC
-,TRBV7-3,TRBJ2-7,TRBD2,CASSSSGSSYEQYF,TGTGCCAGCAGCTCTAGCGGCTCCTCCTACGAGCAGTACTTC
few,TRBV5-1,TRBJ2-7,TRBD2,CASNRLAGVEEQYF,TGCGCCAGCAATCGACTAGCGGGAGTTGAGGAGCAGTACTTC
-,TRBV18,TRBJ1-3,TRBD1,CASSPGQGNPSGNTIYF,TGTGCCAGCTCACCAGGACAGGGCAACCCCTCTGGAAACACCATATATTTT
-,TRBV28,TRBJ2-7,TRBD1,CASTGTAPYEQYF,TGTGCCAGCACGGGGACAGCCCCCTACGAGCAGTACTTC
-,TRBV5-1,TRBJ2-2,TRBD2,CASSRAGGYTGELFF,TGCGCCAGCAGTAGAGCGGGAGGCTACACCGGGGAGCTGTTTTTT